Listed here are 5 T cell receptor beta chains from one sample, sequenced in a study of regulatory T cells in long-lasting Graves disease. The authors built TCR beta libraries using iRepertoire HTBI primers and Arm-PCR of CDR3 regions. TCRdb recomputed calls from the multiplex PCR reads with MiXCR, one row per CDR3 protein. The repertoire consists of roughly 350,000 distinct CDR3 sequences, with 15% to 20% occurring once and the leading ten covering 20% to 25%. Time point reported: newly diagnosed GD, antithyroid drugs for less than 3 months. The TCR library was prepared using RNA isolated from PBMCs. The data were also submitted as part of a second study, on T cells in Graves' hyperthyroidism and ophthalmopathy.

The sample consisted of peripheral blood mononuclear cells (PBMCs), taken at new diagnosis, from a patient treated with antithyroid drugs. The receptors shown here come from a woman between 18 and 29 years old with Graves disease.

In this sample, this clonotype turned up a few times. J is TRBJ1-5 and V is TRBV28; no reliable D call. Per the germline V gene, CDR1 is MDHEN and CDR2 is SYDVKM. V lost 2 bases and J lost 2, with 10 bases in between. CDR3 length: 15 amino acids. The CDR3 bases are TGTGCCAGCAGTTTACCCTACTTGGGCAATCAGCCCCAGCATTTT. Protein: CASSLPYLGNQPQHF.

This clonotype was recorded at least ten times. The CDR3 region is CAISPGHNYEQYF. The CDR3 coding sequence is TGTGCCATCAGCCCCGGCCACAACTACGAGCAGTACTTC. The rearrangement uses TRBV10-3 and TRBJ2-7; D gene uncertain. Germline V gene lookup returns CDR1 ENHRY and CDR2 SYGVKD. This CDR3 is 13 amino acids long. Trimming shortened V by 6 bases and J by 3 bases, and 12 bases separated the two germline ends.

This clonotype came up a few times. The gene calls are TRBV27 and TRBJ2-3; 10 nucleotides match TRBD1. J lost 3 bases, V lost 8 bases, and 8 bases had no gene match. Germline assignment: CDR1 MNHEY and CDR2 SMNVEV (reference sequence). CDR3 size: 15 residues. Here the CDR3 reads CASGRTGGLTDTQYF. The CDR3 region has the DNA TGTGCCAGCGGAAGGACAGGGGGGCTGACAGATACGCAGTATTTT.

The rearrangement joins TRBV4-2 to TRBJ1-2; 8 nucleotides align to TRBD1. Germline V gene lookup returns CDR1 LGHNA and CDR2 YNFKEQ. The CDR3 sequence is 14 residues long. V was clipped by 1 base and J by 6 bases; unmatched bases: 4. The DNA of the CDR3 is TGTGCCAGCAGCCAAGTTACAGGGGGACATGGCTACACCTTC. This codes for CASSQVTGGHGYTF.

Ten or more counts support this clonotype. The J gene is TRBJ2-1, the V gene TRBV11-3, with D possibly being TRBD2 (5 bases). V shed 1 base and J shed 3 bases, with 7 bases lying between them. The CDR3 spans 14 residues. Per germline, CDR1 SGHNT and CDR2 YENEEA. The DNA for the CDR3 is TGTGCCAGCAGCTTAGGAGCGGTCTACAATGAGCAGTTCTTC. Protein: CASSLGAVYNEQFF.